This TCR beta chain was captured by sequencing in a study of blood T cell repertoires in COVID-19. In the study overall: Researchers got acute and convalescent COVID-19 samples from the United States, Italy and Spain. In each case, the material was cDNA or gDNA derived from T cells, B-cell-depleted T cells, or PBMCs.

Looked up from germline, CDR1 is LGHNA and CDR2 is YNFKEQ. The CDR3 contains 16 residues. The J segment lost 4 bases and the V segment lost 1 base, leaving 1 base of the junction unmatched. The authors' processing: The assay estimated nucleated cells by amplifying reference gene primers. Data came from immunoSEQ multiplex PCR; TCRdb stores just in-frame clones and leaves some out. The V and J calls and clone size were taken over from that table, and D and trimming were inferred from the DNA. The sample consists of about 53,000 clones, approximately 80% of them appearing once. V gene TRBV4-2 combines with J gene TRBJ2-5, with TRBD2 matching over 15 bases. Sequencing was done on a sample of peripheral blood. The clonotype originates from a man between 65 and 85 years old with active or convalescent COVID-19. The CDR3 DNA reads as TGTGCCAGCAGCCAAGGGACTAGCGGGAGGGGAGAGACCCAGTACTTC. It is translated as CASSQGTSGRGETQYF.